The next 13 T cell receptor beta chains were all read from a single sample in a study of early T cells in non-severe SARS-CoV-2 infection. TCRdb re-called the 5' RACE reads through MiXCR, storing one row per CDR3 protein. The profile shows around 77,000 distinct CDR3 sequences, approximately 15% of them singletons. This specimen consisted of whole blood, obtained at baseline. The receptors were gathered from an adult who was a healthcare worker with PCR-confirmed SARS-CoV-2 infection or an uninfected control (not recorded which).

The V call is TRBV5-1, the J call TRBJ2-5; 9 bases match TRBD2. CDR3 size: 15 residues. J gave up 1 base and V 6 bases, and 7 bases lay outside the gene matches. Per germline, CDR1 SGHRS and CDR2 YFSETQ. The CDR3 spells CASTRAGGTQETQYF. The CDR3 nucleotides are TGCGCCAGCACGAGAGCGGGAGGAACCCAAGAGACCCAGTACTTC.

The rearrangement uses TRBV28 and TRBJ2-4, with D unclear. CDR3 length: 12 amino acids. The V and J ends lost 3 bases and 1 base respectively, with 1 base between them. Germline-derived CDR1 and CDR2 are MDHEN and SYDVKM. The CDR3 nucleotides are TGTGCCAGCAGTTTGGCCAAAAACATTCAGTACTTC. Its translation is CASSLAKNIQYF.

The V and J genes are TRBV4-2 and TRBJ2-3, with 8 positions matching TRBD2. Trimming cost V 4 bases and J 7 bases; bases outside gene matches: 13. CDR3 length: 16 residues. Germline V CDR1 and CDR2: LGHNA, YNFKEQ. The CDR3 sequence: CASSPVVAGSPNTQYF. CDR3 coding DNA: TGTGCCAGCAGCCCGGTGGTAGCGGGAAGCCCTAATACGCAGTATTTT.

The chain carries TRBV29-1 and TRBJ2-1; TRBD2 might be the D (7 bases). The CDR3 has 17 residues. Germline loops: CDR1 SQVTM, CDR2 ANQGSEA. V gave up 4 bases and J gave up 3 bases, with 22 bases separating them. The CDR3 nucleotides read TGCAGCGTTGGCCCAAGCGGGACACGGCAGGGCTACAATGAGCAGTTCTTC. Its translation is CSVGPSGTRQGYNEQFF.

The rearrangement joins TRBV29-1 to TRBJ2-2, with 8 positions matching TRBD2. The germline V gene has CDR1 SQVTM and CDR2 ANQGSEA. V was clipped by 7 bases and J by 2 bases; unmatched bases: 9. The CDR3 runs to 15 residues. The CDR3 sequence: CSATSTSENTGELFF. The CDR3 region has the DNA TGCAGCGCGACCTCGACTAGCGAAAACACCGGGGAGCTGTTTTTT.

The chain joins TRBV20-1 to TRBJ2-3; 12 bases are a match to TRBD1. The CDR3 sequence is 14 residues long. V lost 4 bases and J lost 5; bases outside the gene matches: 4. The germline gives CDR1 DFQATT, CDR2 SNEGSKA (reference sequence). CDR3 amino acids: CSAIRDRGQDTQYF. The CDR3 region has the DNA TGCAGTGCTATCCGGGACAGGGGGCAAGATACGCAGTATTTT.

The table lists this clonotype with a few counts. The chain has TRBV3-1 and TRBJ1-2, with TRBD1 as a possible D gene (6 bases). Germline values: CDR1 LGHDT, CDR2 YNNKEL (reference sequence). V shed 3 bases and J shed 3 bases, with 14 bases lying between them. The CDR3 spans 15 residues. The CDR3 DNA sequence: TGTGCCAGCAGCCAGGCTCCAGGGGCTGACTATGGCTACACCTTC. Its translation: CASSQAPGADYGYTF.

The genes are TRBV14 and TRBJ2-2; D call uncertain. Germline V gene data show CDR1 as SGHDN and CDR2 as FVKESK. This CDR3 comprises 15 residues. V was clipped by 4 bases and J by 0 bases, with 9 bases between them. This chain's CDR3 is CASSLGPSNTGELFF. In nucleotides, the CDR3 is TGTGCCAGCAGCCTCGGGCCCTCGAACACCGGGGAGCTGTTTTTT. The entire variable domain, with the rest obtained from reference TRBV14 and TRBJ2-2, is as follows: EAGVTQFPSHSVIEKGQTVTLRCDPISGHDNLYWYRRVMGKEIKFLLHFVKESKQDESGMPNNRFLAERTGGTYSTLKVQPAELEDSGVYFCASSLGPSNTGELFFGEGSRLTVL.

There are a few counts of this clonotype. This rearrangement joins TRBV12-5 to TRBJ2-2, with D unresolved. Germline V CDR1 and CDR2: LGHNT, FRNRAP. V lost 4 bases, J lost 7 bases, and 7 bases lay in between. CDR3 size: 12 residues. CDR3 sequence: CASGSPLGELFF. As DNA, the CDR3 is TGTGCTAGTGGTTCCCCCCTCGGGGAGCTGTTTTTT.

V gene TRBV7-6 combines with J gene TRBJ1-6, with a tentative D call TRBD1 (6 bases). Germline V gene lookup returns CDR1 SGHVS and CDR2 FNYEAQ. This CDR3 spans 18 amino acids. Trimming left V 5 bases short and J 8 bases short, with 25 bases between. Here the CDR3 reads CASSRFPAFRGAHSPLHF. The CDR3 DNA reads TGTGCCAGCAGCCGTTTCCCGGCCTTCCGGGGGGCTCATTCACCCCTCCACTTT.

CDR3 bases: TGTGCCAGCAGCCCCTATTTGGGACAGTCCTACGAGCAGTACTTC. It codes for CASSPYLGQSYEQYF. This rearrangement joins TRBV3-1 to TRBJ2-7; 7 bases line up with TRBD1. This CDR3 comprises 15 residues. V trimming: 4 bases; J trimming: 1 base; junction bases outside the gene matches: 7. Germline V gives CDR1 LGHDT, CDR2 YNNKEL (reference sequence).

J is TRBJ2-5 and V is TRBV2, with D perhaps TRBD1 (5 bases). The CDR3 covers 14 residues. Germline V lookup: CDR1 SNHLY, CDR2 FYNNEI. V was trimmed by 0 bases and J by 4 bases, leaving 9 bases between them. The CDR3 here is CASSEAKGSETQYF. DNA of the CDR3: TGTGCCAGCAGTGAAGCCAAGGGGTCAGAGACCCAGTACTTC.

The chain uses TRBV7-2 and TRBJ2-1; 12 bases agree with TRBD2. The CDR3 spans 16 residues. Germline CDR1 and CDR2: SGHTA and FQGNSA. Germline trimming cut 5 bases from V and 4 bases from J; bases unmatched to any gene: 6. CDR3 bases: TGTGCCAGCAGCCCCAGAGGGACTAGCGGGTACAATGAGCAGTTCTTC. Its protein product is CASSPRGTSGYNEQFF.